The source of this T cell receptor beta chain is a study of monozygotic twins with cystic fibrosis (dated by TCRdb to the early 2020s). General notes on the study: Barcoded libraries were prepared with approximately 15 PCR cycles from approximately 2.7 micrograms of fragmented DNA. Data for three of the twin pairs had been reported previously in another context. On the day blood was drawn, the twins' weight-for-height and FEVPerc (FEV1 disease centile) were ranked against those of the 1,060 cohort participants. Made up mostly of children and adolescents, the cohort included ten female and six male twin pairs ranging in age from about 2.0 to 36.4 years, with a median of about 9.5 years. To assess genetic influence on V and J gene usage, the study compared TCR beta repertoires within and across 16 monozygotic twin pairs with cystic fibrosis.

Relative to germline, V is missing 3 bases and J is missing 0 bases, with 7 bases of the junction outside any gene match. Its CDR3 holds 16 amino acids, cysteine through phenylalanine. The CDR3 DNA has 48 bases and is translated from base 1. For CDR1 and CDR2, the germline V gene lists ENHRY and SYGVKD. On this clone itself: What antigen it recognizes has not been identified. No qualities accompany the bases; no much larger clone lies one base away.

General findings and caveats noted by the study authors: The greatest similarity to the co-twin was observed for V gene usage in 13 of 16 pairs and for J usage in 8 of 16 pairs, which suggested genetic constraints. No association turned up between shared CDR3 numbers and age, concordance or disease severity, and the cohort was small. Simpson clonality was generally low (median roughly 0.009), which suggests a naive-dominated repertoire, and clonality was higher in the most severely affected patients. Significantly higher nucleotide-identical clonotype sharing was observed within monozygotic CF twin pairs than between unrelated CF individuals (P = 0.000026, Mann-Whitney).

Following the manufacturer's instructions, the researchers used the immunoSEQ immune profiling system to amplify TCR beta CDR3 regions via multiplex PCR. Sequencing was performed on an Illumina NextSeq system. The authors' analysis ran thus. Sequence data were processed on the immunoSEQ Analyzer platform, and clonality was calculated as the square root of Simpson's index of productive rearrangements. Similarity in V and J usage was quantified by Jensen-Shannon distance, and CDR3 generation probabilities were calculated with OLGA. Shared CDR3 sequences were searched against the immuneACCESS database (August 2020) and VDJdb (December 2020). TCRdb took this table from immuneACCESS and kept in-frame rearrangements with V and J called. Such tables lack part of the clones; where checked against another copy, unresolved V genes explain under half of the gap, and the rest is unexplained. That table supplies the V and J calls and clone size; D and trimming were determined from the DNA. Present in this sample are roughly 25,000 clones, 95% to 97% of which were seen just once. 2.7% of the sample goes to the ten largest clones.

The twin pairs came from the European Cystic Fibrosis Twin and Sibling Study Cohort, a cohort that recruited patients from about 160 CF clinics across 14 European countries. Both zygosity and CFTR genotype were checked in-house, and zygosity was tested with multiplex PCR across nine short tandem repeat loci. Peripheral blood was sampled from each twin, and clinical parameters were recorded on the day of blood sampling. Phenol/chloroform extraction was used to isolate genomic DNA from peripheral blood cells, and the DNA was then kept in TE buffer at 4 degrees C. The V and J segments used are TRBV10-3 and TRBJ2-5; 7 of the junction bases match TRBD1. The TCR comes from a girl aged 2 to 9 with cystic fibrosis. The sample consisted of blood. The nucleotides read TGTGCCATCAGTGAAATTGGACAGGCGCACCAAGAGACCCAGTACTTC. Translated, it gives CAISEIGQAHQETQYF.